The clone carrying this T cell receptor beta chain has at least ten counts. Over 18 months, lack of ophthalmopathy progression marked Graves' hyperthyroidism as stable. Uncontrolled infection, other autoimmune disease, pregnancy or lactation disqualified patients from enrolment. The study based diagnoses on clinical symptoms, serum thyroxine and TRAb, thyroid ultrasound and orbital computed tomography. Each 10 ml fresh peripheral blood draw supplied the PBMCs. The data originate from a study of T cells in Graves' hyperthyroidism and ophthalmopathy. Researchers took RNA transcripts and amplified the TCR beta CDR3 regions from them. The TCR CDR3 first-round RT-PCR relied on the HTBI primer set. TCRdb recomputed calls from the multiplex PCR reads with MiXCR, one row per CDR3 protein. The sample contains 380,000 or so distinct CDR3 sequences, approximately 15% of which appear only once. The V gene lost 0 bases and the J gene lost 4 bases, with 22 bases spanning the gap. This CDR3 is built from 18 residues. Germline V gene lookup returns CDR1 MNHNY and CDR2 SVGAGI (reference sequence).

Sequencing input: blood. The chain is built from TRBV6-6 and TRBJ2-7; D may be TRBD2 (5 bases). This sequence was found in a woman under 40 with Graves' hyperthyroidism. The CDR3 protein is CASSYSLNPGSMGYEQYF. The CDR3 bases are TGTGCCAGCAGTTACTCGCTGAACCCGGGATCGATGGGGTACGAGCAGTACTTC.